The 18 T cell receptor beta chains presented below share a single source sample, sequenced in a study of blood T cell repertoires in COVID-19. The protocol was immunoSEQ multiplex PCR, while the TCRdb copy is restricted to in-frame clones and leaves out a portion. The sample holds a few hundred thousand clones, around 85% seen once. What was sequenced was peripheral blood. The receptors here all came from a human donor in a cohort sampled during active COVID-19.

V gene TRBV7-8 combines with J gene TRBJ1-5; D may be TRBD1 (5 bases). The V gene lost 1 base and the J gene lost 0 bases, with 13 bases spanning the gap. The CDR3 contains 17 residues. CDR1 SGHVS and CDR2 FQNEAQ come from the germline V gene. The CDR3 bases are TGTGCCAGCAGCTTAGGGCTGACGGGGGATAGCAATCAGCCCCAGCATTTT. This encodes CASSLGLTGDSNQPQHF.

This rearrangement joins TRBV7-3 to TRBJ2-1; tentatively, D is TRBD1 (6 bases). V lost 0 bases and J lost 1, with 10 bases in between. Germline-derived CDR1 and CDR2 are SGHTA and FQGTGA. The CDR3 loop spans 16 amino acids. CDR3 coding DNA: TGTGCCAGCAGCTTAACGGGGGCCGGATCCTACAATGAGCAGTTCTTC. It is translated as CASSLTGAGSYNEQFF.

The chain employs TRBV30 and TRBJ2-2; the D gene is possibly TRBD2 (5 bases). The V and J ends lost 2 bases and 2 bases respectively, with 15 bases between them. In germline, CDR1 is GTSNPN, CDR2 SVGIG (reference sequence). The CDR3 has 16 amino acids. CDR3 amino acids: CAWSFKGLANTGELFF. Here the CDR3 DNA reads TGTGCCTGGAGTTTTAAAGGACTGGCTAACACCGGGGAGCTGTTTTTT.

This chain links TRBV5-4 with TRBJ1-2, with D tentatively TRBD1 (5 bases). V lost 2 bases to trimming and J lost 7 bases, with 12 bases between them. CDR3 length: 13 amino acids. Germline V gives CDR1 SGHNT, CDR2 YYREEE (reference sequence). CDR3 sequence: CASSLNGGGGYTF. DNA for the CDR3: TGTGCCAGCAGCTTAAACGGGGGAGGTGGCTACACCTTC.

The rearrangement joins TRBV24-1 to TRBJ2-1; weak D call: TRBD2 (5 bases). This CDR3 is 16 amino acids long. Deletions cut 3 bases from V and 6 bases from J, with 17 bases between. Germline CDR1 and CDR2: KGHDR and SFDVKD. The CDR3 nucleotides are TGTGCCACCAGTGATCTCGGAACTAGTTGGCCCAATGAGCAGTTCTTC. It specifies CATSDLGTSWPNEQFF.

V usage is TRBV5-1 and J usage is TRBJ1-6; 10 positions agree with TRBD1. CDR3 length equals 17 residues. The V and J ends lost 2 bases and 5 bases, in that order; junction bases with no gene match: 7. The germline gives CDR1 SGHRS, CDR2 YFSETQ. As DNA, the CDR3 is TGCGCCAGCAGCTTTACGACAGGGGGCTTTGATAATTCACCCCTCCACTTT. This translates into CASSFTTGGFDNSPLHF. Based on the CDR3 plus reference TRBV5-1 and TRBJ1-6, the full variable domain is KAGVTQTPRYLIKTRGQQVTLSCSPISGHRSVSWYQQTPGQGLQFLFEYFSETQRNKGNFPGRFSGRQFSNSRSEMNVSTLELGDSALYLCASSFTTGGFDNSPLHFGNGTRLTVT.

The chain combines TRBV11-1 with TRBJ2-7; D ambiguous. The CDR3 length is 14 residues. V gave up 5 bases and J gave up 3 bases, with 14 bases separating them. In germline, CDR1 is SGHAT, CDR2 FQDESV (reference sequence). The CDR3 DNA follows: TGTGCCAGCAGCGTCAGAACACGACACTACGAGCAGTACTTC. It specifies CASSVRTRHYEQYF.

This sequence joins TRBV9 and TRBJ1-1; 8 bases agree with TRBD1. This CDR3 spans 18 amino acids. Germline V gene lookup returns CDR1 SGDLS and CDR2 YYNGEE. The ends lost 0 bases at V and 0 bases at J; junction bases unmatched: 10. The CDR3 reads CASSVVGQANRMNTEAFF. CDR3 sequence (DNA): TGTGCCAGCAGCGTAGTGGGACAGGCCAACCGAATGAACACTGAAGCTTTCTTT.

This chain joins TRBV5-1 and TRBJ2-7; TRBD1 aligns across 7 bases. The V gene end was trimmed by 5 bases and the J gene end by 0 bases; junction bases not matched to a gene: 11. The CDR3 runs 16 residues. The germline V gene has CDR1 SGHRS and CDR2 YFSETQ. CDR3 DNA sequence: TGCGCCAGCAGTAAAGGGGGCTTCGTCAGCTCCTACGAGCAGTACTTC. This gives the protein CASSKGGFVSSYEQYF.

Note on this clone: One end of the junction is discordant with germline, which a read error may explain. The rearrangement links TRBV9 to TRBJ1-1, with unresolved D. This CDR3 is 10 amino acids long. Germline V CDR1 and CDR2: SGDLS, YYNGEE. The CDR3 bases are TGTGCCAGCAGCCGGGAGGCAGCCTCCTTT. Translated, it gives CASSREAASF. Supplemented by reference TRBV9 and TRBJ1-1, the full variable domain reads DSGVTQTPKHLITATGQRVTLRCSPRSGDLSVYWYQQSLDQGLQFLIQYYNGEERAKGNILERFSAQQFPDLHSELNLSSLELGDSALYFCASSREAASFGQGTRLTVV.

The chain has TRBV3-1 (or the pseudogene TRBV3-2) and TRBJ2-7; D unclear. The germline CDR1 and CDR2 sequences are LGHDT and YNNKEL (reference sequence). The length of the CDR3 is 14 residues. Trimming left V 1 base short and J 3 bases short, with 10 bases between. Here the CDR3 DNA reads TGTGCCAGCAGCCAAGGCCAGGCCGGCTACGAGCAGTACTTC. This gives the protein CASSQGQAGYEQYF.

The V and J genes are TRBV19 and TRBJ2-1, with 9 bases identical to TRBD1. Looked up from germline, CDR1 is LNHDA and CDR2 is SQIVND (reference sequence). V trimming: 5 bases; J trimming: 7 bases; junction bases outside the gene matches: 15. CDR3 length equals 17 residues. This chain's CDR3 is CASSPDPVGQGFNEQFF. The CDR3 nucleotides read TGTGCCAGTAGTCCCGACCCCGTGGGACAGGGTTTTAATGAGCAGTTCTTC.

This sequence joins TRBV27 and TRBJ1-5; D gene unclear. V gave up 3 bases and J gave up 5 bases, with 17 bases separating them. CDR3 size: 16 residues. Germline V lookup: CDR1 MNHEY, CDR2 SMNVEV (reference sequence). The CDR3 spells CASSLTPSGFHQPQHF. The CDR3 bases are TGTGCCAGCAGTTTGACACCCTCGGGGTTTCATCAGCCCCAGCATTTT.

V gene TRBV29-1 combines with J gene TRBJ1-2; 10 positions agree with TRBD1. From germline, CDR1 is SQVTM and CDR2 ANQGSEA. V lost 5 bases, J lost 3 bases, and 9 bases stayed unmatched. This CDR3 is built from 15 residues. The CDR3 is CSVIGTGERYYGYTF. The CDR3 bases are TGCAGCGTTATAGGGACAGGGGAGAGGTACTATGGCTACACCTTC.

The chain combines TRBV10-1 with TRBJ2-7; D perhaps matches TRBD2 (5 bases). The CDR3 consists of 12 residues. Germline loops: CDR1 WNHNN, CDR2 SYGVQD (reference sequence). V was shortened by 2 bases and J by 5 bases, with 7 bases between the two germline ends. This chain's CDR3 is CASSENGDEQYF. CDR3 in DNA: TGCGCCAGCAGTGAGAACGGGGACGAGCAGTACTTC.

The chain combines TRBV29-1 with TRBJ1-1; 7 bases align to TRBD1. The germline gives CDR1 SQVTM, CDR2 ANQGSEA. The CDR3 loop spans 12 amino acids. After removal of 7 bases from V and 3 bases from J, the junction contained 5 bases not matched to a gene. CDR3 residues: CSGSRGDTEAFF. In nucleotides, the CDR3 is TGCAGCGGGAGCAGGGGGGACACTGAAGCTTTCTTT. The entire variable domain, with the rest obtained from reference TRBV29-1 and TRBJ1-1, is as follows: SAVISQKPSRDICQRGTSLTIQCQVDSQVTMMFWYRQQPGQSLTLIATANQGSEATYESGFVIDKFPISRPNLTFSTLTVSNMSPEDSSIYLCSGSRGDTEAFFGQGTRLTVV.

This clone appeared once. The chain uses TRBV7-9 and TRBJ2-7, with D maybe TRBD1 (6 bases). Trimming shortened V by 8 bases and J by 0 bases, and 17 bases separated the two germline ends. From germline, CDR1 is SEHNR and CDR2 FQNEAQ (reference sequence). The CDR3 contains 15 residues. The CDR3 loop is CASAPRDTSSYEQYF. CDR3 bases: TGTGCCAGCGCCCCCCGGGACACCAGCTCCTACGAGCAGTACTTC.

The chain carries TRBV7-9 and TRBJ1-2; 7 nucleotides match TRBD1. The germline V gene has CDR1 SEHNR and CDR2 FQNEAQ (reference sequence). The CDR3 length is 14 residues. V shed 2 bases, J shed 6 bases, and the junction held 6 bases outside the gene matches. CDR3 in amino acids: CASSLQTGNDGYTF. CDR3 in DNA: TGTGCCAGCAGCTTACAGACAGGGAATGATGGCTACACCTTC.